This T cell receptor (beta chain) emerged from a study of regulatory T cells in long-lasting Graves disease. The CDR3 covers 15 residues. Germline V gives CDR1 KGHSH, CDR2 LQKENI. Trimming took 3 bases from V and 3 from J, leaving 15 bases between them. Study-wide points: Repertoires from persistent disease leaned toward TRBV28, TRBJ1-2 and TRBJ2-5.

The time point was: newly diagnosed GD, antithyroid drugs for less than 3 months. From RNA extracted from PBMCs, the TCR library was made. CDR3 regions were amplified by Arm-PCR using iRepertoire HTBI primers to build TCR beta libraries. TCRdb reprocessed the multiplex PCR reads with MiXCR, giving one entry per CDR3 protein. The sample records a few hundred thousand distinct CDR3 sequences, approximately 13% being singletons. This clonotype was observed at least ten times. Antigen: not known. These sequences were also reported in another study, on T cells in Graves' hyperthyroidism and ophthalmopathy. As reported in that work: First-round RT-PCR with HTBI primers amplified the TCR CDR3 region.

The chain couples TRBV18 to TRBJ2-7; TRBD2 is a possible D gene (6 bases). The specimen was peripheral blood mononuclear cells (PBMCs), collected at new diagnosis, from a patient treated with antithyroid drugs. This TCR was recovered from a young man with Graves disease. The CDR3 reads CASSPFPGVGYEQYF. The CDR3 bases are TGTGCCAGCTCACCCTTCCCGGGAGTAGGCTACGAGCAGTACTTC.